This TCR beta chain stems from a study of identical twins' blood T cells. A previously described protocol, modified, built RNA-based TCR cDNA libraries. Each TCR cDNA library carried sample-specific barcodes on both ends. TCRdb analysed the 5' RACE reads with MiXCR anew, one entry per CDR3 protein. Of around 380,000 distinct CDR3 sequences in the sample, roughly 30% were seen once. The sequencing input was PBMCs. The source of this sequence is a woman between 18 and 50 years old in good health.

CDR3 sequence (DNA): TGTGCCAGCAGAGACGGGACCGTTACCGGGGAGCTGTTTTTT. Amino acids: CASRDGTVTGELFF. V is TRBV9 and J is TRBJ2-2; the D gene could be TRBD1 or TRBD2 (5 bases each). The CDR3 spans 14 residues. Trimming stripped 5 bases from V and 5 bases from J, with 13 bases between. CDR1 is SGDLS and CDR2 is YYNGEE in the germline V gene.